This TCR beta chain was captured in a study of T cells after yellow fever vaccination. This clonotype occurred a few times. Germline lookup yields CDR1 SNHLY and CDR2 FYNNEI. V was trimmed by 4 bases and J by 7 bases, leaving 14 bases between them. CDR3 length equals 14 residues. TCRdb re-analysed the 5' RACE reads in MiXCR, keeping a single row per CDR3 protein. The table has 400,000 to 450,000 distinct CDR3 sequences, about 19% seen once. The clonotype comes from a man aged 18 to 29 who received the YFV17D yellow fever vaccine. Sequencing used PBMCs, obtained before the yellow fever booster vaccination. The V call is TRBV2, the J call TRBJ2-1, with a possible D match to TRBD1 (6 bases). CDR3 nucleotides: TGTGCCAGCAGTGGGCAAGTACAGGGTAATGAGCAGTTCTTC. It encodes CASSGQVQGNEQFF.